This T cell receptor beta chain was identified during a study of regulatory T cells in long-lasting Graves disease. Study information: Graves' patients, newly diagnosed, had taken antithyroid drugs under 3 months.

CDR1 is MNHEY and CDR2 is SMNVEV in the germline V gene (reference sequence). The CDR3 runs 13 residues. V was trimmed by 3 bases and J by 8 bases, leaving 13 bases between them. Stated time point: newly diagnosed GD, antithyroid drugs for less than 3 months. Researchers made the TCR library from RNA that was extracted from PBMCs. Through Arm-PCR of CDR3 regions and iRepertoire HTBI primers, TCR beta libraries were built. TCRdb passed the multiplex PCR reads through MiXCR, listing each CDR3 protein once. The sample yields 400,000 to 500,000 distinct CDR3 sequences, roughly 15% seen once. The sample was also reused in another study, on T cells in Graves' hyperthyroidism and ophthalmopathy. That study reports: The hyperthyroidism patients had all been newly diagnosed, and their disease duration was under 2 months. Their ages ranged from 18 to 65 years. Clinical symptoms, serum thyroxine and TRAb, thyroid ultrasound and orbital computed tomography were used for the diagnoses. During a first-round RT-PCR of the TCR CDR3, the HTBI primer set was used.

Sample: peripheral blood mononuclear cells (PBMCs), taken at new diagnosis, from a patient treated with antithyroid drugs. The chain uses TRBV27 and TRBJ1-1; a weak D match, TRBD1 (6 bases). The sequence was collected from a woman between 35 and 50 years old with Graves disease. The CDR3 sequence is CASSFIGGGEAFF. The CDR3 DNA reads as TGTGCCAGCAGTTTCATAGGGGGTGGGGAAGCTTTCTTT.